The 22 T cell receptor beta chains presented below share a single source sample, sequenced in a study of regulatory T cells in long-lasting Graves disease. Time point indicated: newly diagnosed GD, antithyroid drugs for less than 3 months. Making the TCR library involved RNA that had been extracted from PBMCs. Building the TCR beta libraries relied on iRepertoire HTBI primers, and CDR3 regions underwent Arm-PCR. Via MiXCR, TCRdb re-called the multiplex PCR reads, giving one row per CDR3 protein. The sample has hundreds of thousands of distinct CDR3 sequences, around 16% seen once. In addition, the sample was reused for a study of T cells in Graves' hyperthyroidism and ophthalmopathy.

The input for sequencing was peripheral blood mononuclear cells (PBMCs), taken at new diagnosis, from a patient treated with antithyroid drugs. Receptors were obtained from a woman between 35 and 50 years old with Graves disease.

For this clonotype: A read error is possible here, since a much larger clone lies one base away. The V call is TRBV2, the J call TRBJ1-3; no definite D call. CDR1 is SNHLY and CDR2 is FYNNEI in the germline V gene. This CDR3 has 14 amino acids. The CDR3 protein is CVSSAERSGNTIYF. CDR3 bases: TGTGTCAGCAGTGCAGAACGCTCTGGAAACACCATATATTTT.

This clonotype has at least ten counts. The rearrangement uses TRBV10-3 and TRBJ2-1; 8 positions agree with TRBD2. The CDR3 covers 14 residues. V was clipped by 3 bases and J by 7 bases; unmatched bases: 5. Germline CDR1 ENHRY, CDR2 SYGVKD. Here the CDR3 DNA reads TGTGCCATCAGTGAAATAGCGGGAACGAATGAGCAGTTCTTC. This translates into CAISEIAGTNEQFF.

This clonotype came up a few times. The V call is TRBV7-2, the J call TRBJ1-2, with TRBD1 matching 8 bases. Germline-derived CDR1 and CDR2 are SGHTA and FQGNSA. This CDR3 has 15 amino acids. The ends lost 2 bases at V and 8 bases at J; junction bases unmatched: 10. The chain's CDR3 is CASSLLPGQATGYTF. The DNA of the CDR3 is TGTGCCAGCAGCTTACTCCCGGGACAGGCCACGGGCTACACCTTC. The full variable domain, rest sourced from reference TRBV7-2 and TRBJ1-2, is GAGVSQSPSNKVTEKGKDVELRCDPISGHTALYWYRQSLGQGLEFLIYFQGNSAPDKSGLPSDRFSAERTGGSVSTLTIQRTQQEDSAVYLCASSLLPGQATGYTFGSGTRLTVV.

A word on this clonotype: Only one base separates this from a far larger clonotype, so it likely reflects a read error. The CDR3 bases are TGTGCCAGCAGTTCGGTAGCGGGAGGGGGCAATGAGCAGTACTTC. This codes for CASSSVAGGGNEQYF. The V and J genes are TRBV28 and TRBJ2-7, with TRBD2 identical over 11 bases. Germline V lookup: CDR1 MDHEN, CDR2 SYDVKM. The CDR3 is 15 amino acids. V gave up 4 bases and J gave up 7 bases; unmatched junction bases: 9.

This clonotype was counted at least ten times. CDR3: CSARDGQHRGYTF. As DNA, the CDR3 is TGCAGTGCTAGAGATGGGCAGCACCGAGGCTACACCTTC. J is TRBJ1-2 and V is TRBV20-1; D gene ambiguous. Between the trimmed V and J ends, which lost 0 bases and 8 bases, there was a span of 13 bases. The CDR3 has 13 residues. Germline V gene data show CDR1 as DFQATT and CDR2 as SNEGSKA (reference sequence).

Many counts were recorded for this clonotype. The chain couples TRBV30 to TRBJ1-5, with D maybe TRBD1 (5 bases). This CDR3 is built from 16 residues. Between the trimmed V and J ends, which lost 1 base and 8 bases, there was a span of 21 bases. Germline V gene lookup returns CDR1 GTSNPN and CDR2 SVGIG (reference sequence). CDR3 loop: CAWSGTWGQGTKPQHF. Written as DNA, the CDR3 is TGTGCCTGGAGTGGAACTTGGGGTCAGGGTACGAAGCCCCAGCATTTT. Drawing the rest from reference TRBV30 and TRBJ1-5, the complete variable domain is SQTIHQWPATLVQPVGSPLSLECTVEGTSNPNLYWYRQAAGRGLQLLFYSVGIGQISSEVPQNLSASRPQDRQFILSSKKLLLSDSGFYLCAWSGTWGQGTKPQHFGDGTRLSIL.

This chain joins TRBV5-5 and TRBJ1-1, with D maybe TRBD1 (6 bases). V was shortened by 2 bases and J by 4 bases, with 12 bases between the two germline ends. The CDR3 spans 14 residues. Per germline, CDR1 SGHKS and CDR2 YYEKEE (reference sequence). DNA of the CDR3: TGTGCCAGCAGCTTTACAGGGCGGGCCACTGAAGCTTTCTTT. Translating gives CASSFTGRATEAFF. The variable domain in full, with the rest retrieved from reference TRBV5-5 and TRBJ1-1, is DAGVTQSPTHLIKTRGQQVTLRCSPISGHKSVSWYQQVLGQGPQFIFQYYEKEERGRGNFPDRFSARQFPNYSSELNVNALLLGDSALYLCASSFTGRATEAFFGQGTRLTVV.

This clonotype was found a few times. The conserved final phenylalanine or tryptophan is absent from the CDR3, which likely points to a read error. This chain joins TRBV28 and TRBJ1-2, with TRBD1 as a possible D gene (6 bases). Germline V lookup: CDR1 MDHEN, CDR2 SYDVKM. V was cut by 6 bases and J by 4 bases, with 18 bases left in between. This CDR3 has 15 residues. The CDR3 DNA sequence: TGTGCCAGCAGCTTGGACAGCGAACTCACCTATGGCTACACCATC. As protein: CASSLDSELTYGYTI.

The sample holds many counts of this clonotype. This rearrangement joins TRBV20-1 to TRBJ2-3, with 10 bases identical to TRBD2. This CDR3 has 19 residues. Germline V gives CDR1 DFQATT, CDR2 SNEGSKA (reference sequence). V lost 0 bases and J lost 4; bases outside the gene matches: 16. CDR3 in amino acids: CSARDDSLLAGHAPDTQYF. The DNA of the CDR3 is TGCAGTGCTAGAGATGACAGTTTACTAGCGGGACATGCCCCAGATACGCAGTATTTT.

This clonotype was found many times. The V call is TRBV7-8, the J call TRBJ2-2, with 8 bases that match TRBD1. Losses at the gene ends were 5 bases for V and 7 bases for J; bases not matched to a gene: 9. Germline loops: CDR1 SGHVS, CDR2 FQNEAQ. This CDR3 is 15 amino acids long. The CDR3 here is CASSPQGAYGGELFF. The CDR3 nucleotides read TGTGCCAGCAGCCCGCAGGGGGCATATGGCGGGGAGCTGTTTTTT.

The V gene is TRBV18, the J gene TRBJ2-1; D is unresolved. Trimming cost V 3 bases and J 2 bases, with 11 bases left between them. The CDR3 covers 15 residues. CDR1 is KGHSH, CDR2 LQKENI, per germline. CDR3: CASSPYRVAYNEQFF. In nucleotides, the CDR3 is TGTGCCAGCTCACCTTACCGGGTCGCCTACAATGAGCAGTTCTTC. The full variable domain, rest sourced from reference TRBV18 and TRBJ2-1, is NAGVMQNPRHLVRRRGQEARLRCSPMKGHSHVYWYRQLPEEGLKFMVYLQKENIIDESGMPKERFSAEFPKEGPSILRIQQVVRGDSAAYFCASSPYRVAYNEQFFGPGTRLTVL.

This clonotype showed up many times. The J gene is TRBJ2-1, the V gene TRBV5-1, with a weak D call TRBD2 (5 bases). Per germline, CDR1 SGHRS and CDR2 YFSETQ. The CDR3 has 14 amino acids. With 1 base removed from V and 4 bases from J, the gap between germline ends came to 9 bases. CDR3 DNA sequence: TGCGCCAGCAGCTTGCAAGGACTGTACAATGAGCAGTTCTTC. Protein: CASSLQGLYNEQFF.

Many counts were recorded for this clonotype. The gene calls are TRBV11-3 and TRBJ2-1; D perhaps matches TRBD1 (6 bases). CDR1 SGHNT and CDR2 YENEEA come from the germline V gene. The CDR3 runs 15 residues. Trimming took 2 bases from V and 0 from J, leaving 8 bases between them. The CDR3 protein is CASSLIGGSYNEQFF. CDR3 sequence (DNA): TGTGCCAGCAGCTTAATAGGGGGCTCCTACAATGAGCAGTTCTTC.

The DNA of the CDR3 is TGTGCCAGCAGTGACCCGGGTAGGTCCTACAATGAGCAGTTCTTC. This encodes CASSDPGRSYNEQFF. The chain joins TRBV6-1 to TRBJ2-1; D unresolved. Trimming took 3 bases from V and 1 from J, leaving 10 bases between them. CDR1 and CDR2 (germline): MNHNS, SASEGT. The CDR3 has 15 amino acids.

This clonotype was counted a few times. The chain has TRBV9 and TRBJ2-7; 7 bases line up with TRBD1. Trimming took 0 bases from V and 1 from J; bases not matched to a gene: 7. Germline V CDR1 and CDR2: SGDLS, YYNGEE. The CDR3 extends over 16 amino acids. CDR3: CASSVDRDSESYEQYF. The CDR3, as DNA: TGTGCCAGCAGCGTAGACCGGGACAGTGAGTCCTACGAGCAGTACTTC.

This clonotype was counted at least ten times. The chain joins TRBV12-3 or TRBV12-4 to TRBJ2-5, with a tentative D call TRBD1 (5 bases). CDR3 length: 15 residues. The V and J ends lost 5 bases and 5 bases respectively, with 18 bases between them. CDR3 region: CASSPPQGIGETQYF. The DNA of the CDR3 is TGTGCCAGCAGTCCGCCCCAGGGAATTGGGGAGACCCAGTACTTC.

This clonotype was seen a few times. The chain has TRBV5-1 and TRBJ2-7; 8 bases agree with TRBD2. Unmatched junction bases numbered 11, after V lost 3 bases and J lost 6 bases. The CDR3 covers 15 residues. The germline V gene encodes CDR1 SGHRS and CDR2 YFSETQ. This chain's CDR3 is CASSSRTSRGSEQYF. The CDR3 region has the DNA TGCGCCAGCAGCTCCCGGACTAGCCGGGGGTCCGAGCAGTACTTC.

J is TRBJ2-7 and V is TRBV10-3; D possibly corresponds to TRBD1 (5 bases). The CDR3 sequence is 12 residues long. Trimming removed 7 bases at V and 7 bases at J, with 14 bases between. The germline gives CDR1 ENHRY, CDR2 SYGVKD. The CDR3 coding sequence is TGTGCCATCAACTCAGGGCCTGGGGAGCAGTACTTC. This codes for CAINSGPGEQYF.

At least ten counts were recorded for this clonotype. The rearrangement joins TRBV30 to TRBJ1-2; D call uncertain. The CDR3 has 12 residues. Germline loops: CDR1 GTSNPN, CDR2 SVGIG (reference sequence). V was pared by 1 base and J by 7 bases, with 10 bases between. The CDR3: CAWSEKGGGYTF. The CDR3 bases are TGTGCCTGGAGTGAAAAGGGAGGTGGCTACACCTTC.

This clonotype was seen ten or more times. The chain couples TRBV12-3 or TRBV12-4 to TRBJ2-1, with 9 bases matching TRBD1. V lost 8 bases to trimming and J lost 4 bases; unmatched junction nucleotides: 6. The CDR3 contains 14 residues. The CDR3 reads CASLGQGTYNEQFF. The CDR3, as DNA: TGTGCCAGCCTGGGACAGGGAACATACAATGAGCAGTTCTTC.

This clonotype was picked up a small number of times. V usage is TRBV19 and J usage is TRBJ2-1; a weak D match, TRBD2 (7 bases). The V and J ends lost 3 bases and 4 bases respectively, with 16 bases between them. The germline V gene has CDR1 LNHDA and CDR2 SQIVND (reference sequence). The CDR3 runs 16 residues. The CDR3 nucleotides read TGTGCCAGTAGTATCCCTGGGGGCGGGAGTTACAATGAGCAGTTCTTC. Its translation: CASSIPGGGSYNEQFF.

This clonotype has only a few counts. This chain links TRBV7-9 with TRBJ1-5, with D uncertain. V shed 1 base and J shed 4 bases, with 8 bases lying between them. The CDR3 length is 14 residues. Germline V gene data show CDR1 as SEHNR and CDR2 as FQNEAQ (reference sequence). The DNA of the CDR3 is TGTGCCAGCAGCTTAGGTTGGGGAAATCAGCCCCAGCATTTT. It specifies CASSLGWGNQPQHF.